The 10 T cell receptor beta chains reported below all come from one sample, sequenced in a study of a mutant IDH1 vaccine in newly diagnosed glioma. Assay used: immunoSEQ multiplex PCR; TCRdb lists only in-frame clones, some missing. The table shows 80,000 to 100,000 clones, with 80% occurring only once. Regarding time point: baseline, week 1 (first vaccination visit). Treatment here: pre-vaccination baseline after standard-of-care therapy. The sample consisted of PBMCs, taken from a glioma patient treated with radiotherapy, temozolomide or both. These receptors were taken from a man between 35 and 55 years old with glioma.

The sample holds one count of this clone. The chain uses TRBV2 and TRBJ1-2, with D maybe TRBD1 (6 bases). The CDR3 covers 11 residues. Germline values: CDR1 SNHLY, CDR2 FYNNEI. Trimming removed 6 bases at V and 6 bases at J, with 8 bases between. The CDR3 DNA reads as TGTGCCAGCAGCAGGGGCGATGGCTACACCTTC. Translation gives CASSRGDGYTF.

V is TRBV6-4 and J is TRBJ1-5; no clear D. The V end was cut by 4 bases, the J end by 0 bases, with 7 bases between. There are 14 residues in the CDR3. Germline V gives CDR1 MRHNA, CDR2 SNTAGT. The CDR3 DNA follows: TGTGCCAGCAGTGGTGAATATAGCAATCAGCCCCAGCATTTT. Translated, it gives CASSGEYSNQPQHF.

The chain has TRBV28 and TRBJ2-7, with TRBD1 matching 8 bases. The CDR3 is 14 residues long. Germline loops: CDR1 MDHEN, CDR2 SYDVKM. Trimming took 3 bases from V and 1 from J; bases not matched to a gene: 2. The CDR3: CASSFGTGSYEQYF. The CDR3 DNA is TGTGCCAGCAGTTTCGGGACAGGTTCCTACGAGCAGTACTTC.

The CDR3 loop is CASSLELAGNPGTDTQYF. The CDR3, as DNA: TGCGCCAGCAGCTTGGAACTAGCGGGGAATCCTGGCACAGATACGCAGTATTTT. V gene TRBV5-1 combines with J gene TRBJ2-3, with 10 nucleotides matching TRBD2. CDR3 length equals 18 residues. CDR1 SGHRS and CDR2 YFSETQ come from the germline V gene. After removal of 0 bases from V and 1 base from J, the junction contained 8 bases not matched to a gene.

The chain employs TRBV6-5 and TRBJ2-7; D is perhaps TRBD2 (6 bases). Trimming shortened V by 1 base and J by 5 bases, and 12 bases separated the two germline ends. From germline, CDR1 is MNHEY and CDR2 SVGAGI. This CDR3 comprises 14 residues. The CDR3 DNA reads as TGTGCCAGCAGTTACTTTAGCGGAACTAACGAGCAGTACTTC. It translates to CASSYFSGTNEQYF.

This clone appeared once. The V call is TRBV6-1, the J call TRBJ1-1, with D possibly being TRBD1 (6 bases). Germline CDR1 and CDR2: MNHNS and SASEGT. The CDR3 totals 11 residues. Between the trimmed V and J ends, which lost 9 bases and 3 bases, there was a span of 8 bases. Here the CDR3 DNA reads TGTGCCAGTCAGGGGCACACTGAAGCTTTCTTT. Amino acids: CASQGHTEAFF.

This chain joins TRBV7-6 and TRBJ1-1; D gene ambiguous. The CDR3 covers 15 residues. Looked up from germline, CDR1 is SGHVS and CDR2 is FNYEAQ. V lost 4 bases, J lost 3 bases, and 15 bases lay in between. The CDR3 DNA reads TGTGCCAGCAGCTATCTGTCAGTGATGGACACTGAAGCTTTCTTT. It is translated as CASSYLSVMDTEAFF. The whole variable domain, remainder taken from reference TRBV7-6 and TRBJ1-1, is GAGVSQSPRYKVTKRGQDVALRCDPISGHVSLYWYRQALGQGPEFLTYFNYEAQQDKSGLPNDRFSAERPEGSISTLTIQRTEQRDSAMYRCASSYLSVMDTEAFFGQGTRLTVV.

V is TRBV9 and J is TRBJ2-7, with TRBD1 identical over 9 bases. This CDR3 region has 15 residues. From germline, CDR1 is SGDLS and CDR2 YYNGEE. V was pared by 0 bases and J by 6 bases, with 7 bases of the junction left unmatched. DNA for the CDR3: TGTGCCAGCAGCGTAGAGGGGGACAGGGCGGGCGAGCAGTACTTC. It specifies CASSVEGDRAGEQYF. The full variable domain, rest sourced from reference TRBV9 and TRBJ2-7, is DSGVTQTPKHLITATGQRVTLRCSPRSGDLSVYWYQQSLDQGLQFLIQYYNGEERAKGNILERFSAQQFPDLHSELNLSSLELGDSALYFCASSVEGDRAGEQYFGPGTRLTVT.

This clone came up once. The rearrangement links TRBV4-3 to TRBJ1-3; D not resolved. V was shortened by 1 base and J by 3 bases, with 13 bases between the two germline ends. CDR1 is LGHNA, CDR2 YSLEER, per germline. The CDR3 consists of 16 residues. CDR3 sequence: CASSQALIGNGNTIYF. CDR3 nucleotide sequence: TGCGCCAGCAGCCAAGCCCTCATCGGGAATGGAAACACCATATATTTT.

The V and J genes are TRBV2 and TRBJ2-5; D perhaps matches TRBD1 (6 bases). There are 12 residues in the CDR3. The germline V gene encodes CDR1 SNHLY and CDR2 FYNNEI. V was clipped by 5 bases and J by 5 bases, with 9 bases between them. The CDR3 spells CASSTGWETQYF. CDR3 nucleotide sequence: TGTGCCAGCAGTACAGGGTGGGAGACCCAGTACTTC.